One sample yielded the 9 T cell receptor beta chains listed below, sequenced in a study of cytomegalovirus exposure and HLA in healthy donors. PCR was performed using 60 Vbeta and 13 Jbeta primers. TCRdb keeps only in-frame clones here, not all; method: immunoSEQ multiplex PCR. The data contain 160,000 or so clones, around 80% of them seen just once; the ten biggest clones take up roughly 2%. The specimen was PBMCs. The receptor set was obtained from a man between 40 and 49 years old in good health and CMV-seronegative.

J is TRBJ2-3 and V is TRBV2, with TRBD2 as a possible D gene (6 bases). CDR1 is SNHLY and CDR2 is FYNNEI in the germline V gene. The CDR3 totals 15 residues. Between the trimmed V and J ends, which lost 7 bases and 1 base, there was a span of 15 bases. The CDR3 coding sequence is TGTGCCAGCAAGAGGGTCTCTAGCGGCACAGATACGCAGTATTTT. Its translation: CASKRVSSGTDTQYF.

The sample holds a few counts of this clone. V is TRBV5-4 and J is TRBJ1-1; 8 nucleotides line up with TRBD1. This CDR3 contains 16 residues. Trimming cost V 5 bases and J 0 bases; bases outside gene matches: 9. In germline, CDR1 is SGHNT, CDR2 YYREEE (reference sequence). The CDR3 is CASSPAGGTLNTEAFF. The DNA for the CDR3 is TGTGCCAGCAGTCCCGCAGGGGGCACCCTGAACACTGAAGCTTTCTTT. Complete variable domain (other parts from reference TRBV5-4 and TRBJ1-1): ETGVTQSPTHLIKTRGQQVTLRCSSQSGHNTVSWYQQALGQGPQFIFQYYREEENGRGNFPPRFSGLQFPNYSSELNVNALELDDSALYLCASSPAGGTLNTEAFFGQGTRLTVV.

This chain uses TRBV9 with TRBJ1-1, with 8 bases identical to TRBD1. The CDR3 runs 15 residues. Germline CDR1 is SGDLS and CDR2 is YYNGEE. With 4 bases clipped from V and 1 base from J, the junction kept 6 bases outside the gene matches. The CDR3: CASSSQDRENTEAFF. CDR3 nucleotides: TGTGCCAGCAGCTCACAGGACAGGGAGAACACTGAAGCTTTCTTT.

The DNA of the CDR3 is TGTGCCAGTATGAGTGGGGCGGGAGGCAATCAGCCCCAGCATTTT. Its translation: CASMSGAGGNQPQHF. The chain has TRBV19 and TRBJ1-5; tentatively, D is TRBD1 (5 bases). V lost 7 bases and J lost 2, with 15 bases in between. This CDR3 is 15 amino acids long. Germline values: CDR1 LNHDA, CDR2 SQIVND (reference sequence). The entire variable domain, with the rest obtained from reference TRBV19 and TRBJ1-5, is as follows: DGGITQSPKYLFRKEGQNVTLSCEQNLNHDAMYWYRQDPGQGLRLIYYSQIVNDFQKGDIAEGYSVSREKKESFPLTVTSAQKNPTAFYLCASMSGAGGNQPQHFGDGTRLSIL.

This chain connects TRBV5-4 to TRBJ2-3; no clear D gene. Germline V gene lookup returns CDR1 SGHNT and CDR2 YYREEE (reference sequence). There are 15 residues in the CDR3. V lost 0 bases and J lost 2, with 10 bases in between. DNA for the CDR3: TGTGCCAGCAGCTTGGGTGTCGCACACACAGATACGCAGTATTTT. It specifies CASSLGVAHTDTQYF.

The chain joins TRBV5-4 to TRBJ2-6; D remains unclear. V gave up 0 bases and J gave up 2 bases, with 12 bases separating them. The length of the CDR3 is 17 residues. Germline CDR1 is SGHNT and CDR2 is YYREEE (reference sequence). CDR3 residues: CASSLARRVAGANVLTF. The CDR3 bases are TGTGCCAGCAGCTTGGCTCGACGGGTAGCTGGGGCCAACGTCCTGACTTTC.

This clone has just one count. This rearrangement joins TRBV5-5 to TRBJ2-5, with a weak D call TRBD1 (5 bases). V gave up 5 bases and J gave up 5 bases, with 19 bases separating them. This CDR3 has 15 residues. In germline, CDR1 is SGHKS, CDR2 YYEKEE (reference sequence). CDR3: CASSTTMGRVETQYF. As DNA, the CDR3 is TGTGCCAGCAGTACAACAATGGGCAGGGTCGAGACCCAGTACTTC. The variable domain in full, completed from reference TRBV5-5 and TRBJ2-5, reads DAGVTQSPTHLIKTRGQQVTLRCSPISGHKSVSWYQQVLGQGPQFIFQYYEKEERGRGNFPDRFSARQFPNYSSELNVNALLLGDSALYLCASSTTMGRVETQYFGPGTRLLVL.

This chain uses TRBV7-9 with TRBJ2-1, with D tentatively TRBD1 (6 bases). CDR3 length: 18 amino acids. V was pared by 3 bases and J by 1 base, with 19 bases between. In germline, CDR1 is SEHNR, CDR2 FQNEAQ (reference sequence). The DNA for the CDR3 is TGTGCCAGCAGCTTTAAGACAGGTCCCCACCTTTCCTACAATGAGCAGTTCTTC. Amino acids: CASSFKTGPHLSYNEQFF.

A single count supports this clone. The CDR3 sequence is CASSKALYGRENEQFF. CDR3 DNA sequence: TGTGCCAGCAGCAAAGCGCTTTATGGCAGGGAAAATGAGCAGTTCTTC. The chain carries TRBV21-1 and TRBJ2-1; the tabulated D call, TRBD1, remains unverified against the DNA. TRBV21-1 is an annotated pseudogene. The CDR3 runs 16 residues.